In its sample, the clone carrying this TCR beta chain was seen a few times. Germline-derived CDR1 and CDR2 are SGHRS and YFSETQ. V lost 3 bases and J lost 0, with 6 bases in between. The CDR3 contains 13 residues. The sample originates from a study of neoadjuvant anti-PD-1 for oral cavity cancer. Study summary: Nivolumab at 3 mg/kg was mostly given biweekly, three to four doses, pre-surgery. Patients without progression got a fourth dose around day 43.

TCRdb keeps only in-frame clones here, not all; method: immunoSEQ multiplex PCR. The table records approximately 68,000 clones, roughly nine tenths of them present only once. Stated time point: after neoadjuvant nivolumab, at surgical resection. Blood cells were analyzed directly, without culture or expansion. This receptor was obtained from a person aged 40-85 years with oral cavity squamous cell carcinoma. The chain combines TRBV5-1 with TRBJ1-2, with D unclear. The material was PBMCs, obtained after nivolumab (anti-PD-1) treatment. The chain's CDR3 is CASSSEPNYGYTF. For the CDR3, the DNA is TGCGCCAGCAGCTCAGAGCCTAACTATGGCTACACCTTC.